Sequencing of this TCR beta chain was carried out in a study of T cell changes during pregnancy in multiple sclerosis. Some clones are missing from TCRdb's copy, which holds only in-frame ones; the method was immunoSEQ multiplex PCR. The table includes some 60,000 clones, 90% to 95% detected once. After removal of 6 bases from V and 6 bases from J, the junction contained 9 bases not matched to a gene. CDR3 length: 14 amino acids. Germline-derived CDR1 and CDR2 are MNHNS and SASEGT. The starting material was peripheral blood, obtained in the third trimester of pregnancy. The rearrangement joins TRBV6-1 to TRBJ2-7; 9 bases fit TRBD1. The TCR was taken from a female donor in good health, enrolled as a control in a pregnancy study. CDR3 protein: CASRIATGGSEQYF. The CDR3 DNA follows: TGTGCCAGCAGGATTGCGACAGGGGGAAGCGAGCAGTACTTC.